The rows below give T cell receptor beta chains drawn from one sample of a study of cytomegalovirus exposure and HLA in healthy donors. The repertoire was sequenced with immunoSEQ multiplex PCR; TCRdb's copy has only in-frame clones and lacks some. The sample consists of around 170,000 clones, roughly 80% of them appearing once. The sequenced sample was PBMCs. The source of these receptors is a boy aged 2 to 10 in good health and CMV-seronegative. The CDR3 runs from the conserved cysteine through the conserved F or W. Each record gives: D gene, V gene, clone size, J gene, CDR3 DNA, CDR3 protein. A D gene is named only where the DNA matches it firmly. Size is omitted from some rows. Given values are once, few, many or a class for expanded clones.

.	TRBV9	.	TRBJ1-4	TGTGCCAGCAGCGTAGGAGCAGGCAGATCTAATGAAAAACTGTTTTTT	CASSVGAGRSNEKLFF
TRBD1	TRBV25-1	once	TRBJ1-2	TGTGCCAGCAGTGAATATTTCCCCGAGACAGGGGGCGACTATGGCTACACCTTC	CASSEYFPETGGDYGYTF
.	TRBV10-1	.	TRBJ1-1	TGCGCCAGCAGTGAGTCAGAAGGACTAGCGAACACTGAAGCTTTCTTT	CASSESEGLANTEAFF
TRBD2	TRBV10-3	.	TRBJ2-3	TGTGCCACGGGTTATTGGGAGGGCGGCACAGATACGCAGTATTTT	CATGYWEGGTDTQYF
.	TRBV29-1	.	TRBJ1-3	TGCAGCGTTGAACTAGGGACTGCTGGAAACACCATATATTTT	CSVELGTAGNTIYF
TRBD1	TRBV28	.	TRBJ2-7	TGTGCCAGCAGGGGGACAGCGACCTACGAGCAGTACTTC	CASRGTATYEQYF
TRBD1	TRBV18	once	TRBJ2-4	TGTGCCAGCTCACCACGGGACAGATTAAACATTCAGTACTTC	CASSPRDRLNIQYF
.	TRBV11-1	.	TRBJ2-7	TGTGCCAGCAGTTTGGCTGGGACATTCACCTACGAGCAGTACTTC	CASSLAGTFTYEQYF
.	TRBV5-4	.	TRBJ1-2	TGTGCCAGCAGCTTGGTGGGGGGCTATGGCTACACCTTC	CASSLVGGYGYTF
TRBD2	TRBV7-8	.	TRBJ2-7	TGTGCCAGCAGCTTAGGTTTGCGTAGCGGGAAATCTCTCTACGAGCAGTACTTC	CASSLGLRSGKSLYEQYF
.	TRBV11-2	once	TRBJ2-5	TGTGCCAGCAGCGTGGGCTACCAAGAGACCCAGTACTTC	CASSVGYQETQYF
TRBD1	TRBV6-1	.	TRBJ1-1	TGTGCCAGCACCCCGACAGGGAGAACTGAAGCTTTCTTT	CASTPTGRTEAFF
TRBD2	TRBV5-1	once	TRBJ2-3	TGCGCCAGCAGCCCGGGACTAGCGGGGGAGGGAGATACGCAGTATTTT	CASSPGLAGEGDTQYF
TRBD1	TRBV28	.	TRBJ2-6	TGTGCCAGCACCACCGGACAGGGGGCGGCTGGGGCCAACGTCCTGACTTTC	CASTTGQGAAGANVLTF
TRBD2	TRBV7-9	.	TRBJ2-1	TGTGCCAGCAGCTTGACGGGAGGAGGTAATGAGCAGTTCTTC	CASSLTGGGNEQFF
.	TRBV28	.	TRBJ1-3	TGTGCCAGCAGCCCCTCGGGGGGCCCTGGAAACACCATATATTTT	CASSPSGGPGNTIYF
TRBD2	TRBV2	.	TRBJ2-1	TGTGCCAGCAGTGAAAATGGACTAGCGGGAGTGGGTGAGCAGTTCTTC	CASSENGLAGVGEQFF
TRBD1	TRBV7-9	.	TRBJ2-5	TGTGCCAGCAGCTTAGTGTTCGGGCAGGGGGTAACCCAGTACTTC	CASSLVFGQGVTQYF
TRBD2	TRBV6-1	.	TRBJ2-1	TGTGCCAGCAGTGTGGCGGGAGGGCACAATGAGCAGTTCTTC	CASSVAGGHNEQFF
TRBD1	TRBV27	.	TRBJ2-7	TGTGCCAGCACGAAAACAGGGGTAAGGCGTGGGGAGCAGTACTTC	CASTKTGVRRGEQYF
TRBD2	TRBV11-2	.	TRBJ2-5	TGTGCCAGCAGTCGTCCCTATAGCGGGAGGGCGGAGACCCAGTACTTC	CASSRPYSGRAETQYF
TRBD2	TRBV7-6	.	TRBJ2-7	TGTGCCAGCAGCTTAACCCAGGGAGGGATCGACGAGCAGTACTTC	CASSLTQGGIDEQYF